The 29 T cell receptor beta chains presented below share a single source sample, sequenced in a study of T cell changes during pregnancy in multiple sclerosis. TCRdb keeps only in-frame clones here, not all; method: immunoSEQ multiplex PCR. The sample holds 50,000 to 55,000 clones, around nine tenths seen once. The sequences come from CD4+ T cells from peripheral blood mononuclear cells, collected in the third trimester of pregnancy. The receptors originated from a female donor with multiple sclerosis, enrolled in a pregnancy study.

The CDR3 DNA reads as TGTGCCAGTAGTCGGGACAGGGGATACGAGCAGTACTTC. Amino acid sequence: CASSRDRGYEQYF. The chain has TRBV19 and TRBJ2-7; 10 nucleotides line up with TRBD1. V shed 5 bases and J 4 bases; nucleotides not matched to a gene: 2. Germline V gives CDR1 LNHDA, CDR2 SQIVND (reference sequence). The CDR3 extends over 13 amino acids.

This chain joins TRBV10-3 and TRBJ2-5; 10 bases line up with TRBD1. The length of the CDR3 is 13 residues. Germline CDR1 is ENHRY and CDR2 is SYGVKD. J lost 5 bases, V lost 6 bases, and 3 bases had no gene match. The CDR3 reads CAIRGTGVETQYF. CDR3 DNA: TGTGCCATCAGGGGGACAGGGGTGGAGACCCAGTACTTC.

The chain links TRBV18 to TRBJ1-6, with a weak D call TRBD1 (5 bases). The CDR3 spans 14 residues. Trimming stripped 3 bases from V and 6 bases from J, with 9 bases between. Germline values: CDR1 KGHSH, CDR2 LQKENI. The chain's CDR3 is CASSPGPVNSPLHF. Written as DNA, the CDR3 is TGTGCCAGCTCACCGGGGCCAGTTAATTCACCCCTCCACTTT. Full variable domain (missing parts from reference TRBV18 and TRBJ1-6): NAGVMQNPRHLVRRRGQEARLRCSPMKGHSHVYWYRQLPEEGLKFMVYLQKENIIDESGMPKERFSAEFPKEGPSILRIQQVVRGDSAAYFCASSPGPVNSPLHFGNGTRLTVT.

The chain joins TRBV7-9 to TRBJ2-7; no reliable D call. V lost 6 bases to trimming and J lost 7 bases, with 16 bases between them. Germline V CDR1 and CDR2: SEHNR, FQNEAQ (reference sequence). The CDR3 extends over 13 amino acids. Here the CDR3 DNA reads TGTGCCAGCAGTCCGTCCCCCGGTCTTGAGCAGTACTTC. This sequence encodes CASSPSPGLEQYF.

The CDR3 loop reads CASSPGPQGTYEQYF. CDR3 coding DNA: TGTGCCAGCTCACCTGGACCCCAGGGAACCTACGAGCAGTACTTC. The rearrangement joins TRBV18 to TRBJ2-7; D possibly corresponds to TRBD1 (5 bases). Deletions cut 3 bases from V and 2 bases from J, with 14 bases between. Germline V gene lookup returns CDR1 KGHSH and CDR2 LQKENI. This CDR3 comprises 15 residues.

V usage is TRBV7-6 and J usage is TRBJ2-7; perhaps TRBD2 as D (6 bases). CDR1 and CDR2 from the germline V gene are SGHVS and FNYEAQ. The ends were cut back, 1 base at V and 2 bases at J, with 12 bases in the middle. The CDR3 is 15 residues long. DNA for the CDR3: TGTGCCAGCAGCTTAGGTGCTAGCGTGACCTACGAGCAGTACTTC. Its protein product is CASSLGASVTYEQYF.

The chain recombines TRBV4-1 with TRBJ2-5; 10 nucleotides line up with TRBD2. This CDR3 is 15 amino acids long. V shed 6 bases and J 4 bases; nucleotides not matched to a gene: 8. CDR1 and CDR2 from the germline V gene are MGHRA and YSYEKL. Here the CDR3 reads CASSRSAGGPETQYF. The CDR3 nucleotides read TGCGCCAGCAGTCGTTCAGCGGGGGGGCCAGAGACCCAGTACTTC.

CDR3 amino acids: CASSQQGWGNQPQHF. The CDR3 coding sequence is TGTGCCAGCTCACAGCAGGGGTGGGGGAATCAGCCCCAGCATTTT. The chain has TRBV18 and TRBJ1-5, with a tentative D call TRBD1 (6 bases). CDR1 is KGHSH and CDR2 is LQKENI in the germline V gene. This CDR3 contains 15 residues. V was clipped by 4 bases and J by 4 bases, with 14 bases between them. Based on the CDR3 plus reference TRBV18 and TRBJ1-5, the full variable domain is NAGVMQNPRHLVRRRGQEARLRCSPMKGHSHVYWYRQLPEEGLKFMVYLQKENIIDESGMPKERFSAEFPKEGPSILRIQQVVRGDSAAYFCASSQQGWGNQPQHFGDGTRLSIL.

Written as DNA, the CDR3 is TGTGCCAGCAAGCAGGGTCACTTAAGCGACACTGAAGCTTTCTTT. It translates to CASKQGHLSDTEAFF. This chain uses TRBV7-3 with TRBJ1-1; D possibly corresponds to TRBD1 (5 bases). Trimming shortened V by 7 bases and J by 3 bases, and 18 bases separated the two germline ends. The germline gives CDR1 SGHTA, CDR2 FQGTGA. The length of the CDR3 is 15 residues.

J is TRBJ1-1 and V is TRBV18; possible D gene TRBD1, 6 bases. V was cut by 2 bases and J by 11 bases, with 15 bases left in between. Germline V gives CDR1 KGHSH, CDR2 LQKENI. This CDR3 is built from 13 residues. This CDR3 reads CASSPGEGVRAFF. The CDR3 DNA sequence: TGTGCCAGCTCACCAGGAGAGGGGGTTAGGGCTTTCTTT. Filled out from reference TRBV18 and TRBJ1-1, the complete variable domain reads NAGVMQNPRHLVRRRGQEARLRCSPMKGHSHVYWYRQLPEEGLKFMVYLQKENIIDESGMPKERFSAEFPKEGPSILRIQQVVRGDSAAYFCASSPGEGVRAFFGQGTRLTVV.

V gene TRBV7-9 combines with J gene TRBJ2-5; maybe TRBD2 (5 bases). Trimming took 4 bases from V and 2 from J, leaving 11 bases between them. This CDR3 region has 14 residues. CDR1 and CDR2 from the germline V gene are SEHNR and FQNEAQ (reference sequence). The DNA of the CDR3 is TGTGCCAGCAGCTCCCTAGCTCTACAAGAGACCCAGTACTTC. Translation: CASSSLALQETQYF.

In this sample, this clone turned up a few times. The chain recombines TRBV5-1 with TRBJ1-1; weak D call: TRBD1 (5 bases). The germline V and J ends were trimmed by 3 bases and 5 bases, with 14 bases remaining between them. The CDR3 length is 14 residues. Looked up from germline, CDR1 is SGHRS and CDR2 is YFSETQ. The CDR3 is CASSSSRVGTEAFF. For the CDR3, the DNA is TGCGCCAGCAGCTCAAGCAGGGTAGGGACTGAAGCTTTCTTT.

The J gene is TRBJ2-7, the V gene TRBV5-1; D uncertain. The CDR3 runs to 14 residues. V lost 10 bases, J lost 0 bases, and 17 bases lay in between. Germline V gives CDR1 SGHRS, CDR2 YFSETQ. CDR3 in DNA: TGCGCCTCTCAGGAAGGCGTAAGCTCCTACGAGCAGTACTTC. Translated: CASQEGVSSYEQYF.

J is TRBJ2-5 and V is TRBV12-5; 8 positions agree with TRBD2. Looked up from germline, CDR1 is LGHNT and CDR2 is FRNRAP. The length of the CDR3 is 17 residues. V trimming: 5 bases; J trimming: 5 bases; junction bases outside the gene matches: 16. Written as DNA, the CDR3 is TGTGCTAGTGGTACGGGGAGGAGCGGGGGCTTCGGTGAGACCCAGTACTTC. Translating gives CASGTGRSGGFGETQYF. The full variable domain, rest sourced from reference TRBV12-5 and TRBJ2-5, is DARVTQTPRHKVTEMGQEVTMRCQPILGHNTVFWYRQTMMQGLELLAYFRNRAPLDDSGMPKDRFSAEMPDATLATLKIQPSEPRDSAVYFCASGTGRSGGFGETQYFGPGTRLLVL.

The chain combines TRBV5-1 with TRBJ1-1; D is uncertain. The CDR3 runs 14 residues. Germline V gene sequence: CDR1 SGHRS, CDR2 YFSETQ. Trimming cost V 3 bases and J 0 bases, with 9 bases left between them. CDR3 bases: TGCGCCAGCAGCTCGGACGGGATGAACACTGAAGCTTTCTTT. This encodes CASSSDGMNTEAFF.

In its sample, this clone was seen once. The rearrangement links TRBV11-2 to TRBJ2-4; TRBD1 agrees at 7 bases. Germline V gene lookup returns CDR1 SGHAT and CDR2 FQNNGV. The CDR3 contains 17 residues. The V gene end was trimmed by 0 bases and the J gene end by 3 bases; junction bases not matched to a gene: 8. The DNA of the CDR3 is TGTGCCAGCAGCTTAGATCTGAGGAACAGGGGCAAAAACATTCAGTACTTC. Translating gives CASSLDLRNRGKNIQYF. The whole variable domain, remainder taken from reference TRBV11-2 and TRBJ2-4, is EAGVAQSPRYKIIEKRQSVAFWCNPISGHATLYWYQQILGQGPKLLIQFQNNGVVDDSQLPKDRFSAERLKGVDSTLKIQPAKLEDSAVYLCASSLDLRNRGKNIQYFGAGTRLSVL.

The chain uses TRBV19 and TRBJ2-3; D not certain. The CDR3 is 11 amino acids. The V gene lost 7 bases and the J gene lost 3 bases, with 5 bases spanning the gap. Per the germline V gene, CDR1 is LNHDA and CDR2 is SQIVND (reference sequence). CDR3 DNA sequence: TGTGCCAGTACCTTTACAGATACGCAGTATTTT. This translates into CASTFTDTQYF.

In DNA form, the CDR3 reads TGTGCCAGCTCACCAATAGTGACCTACGAGCAGTACTTC. Translated: CASSPIVTYEQYF. The V gene is TRBV18, the J gene TRBJ2-7; unclear D gene. The germline V and J ends were trimmed by 2 bases and 2 bases, with 7 bases remaining between them. The germline V gene has CDR1 KGHSH and CDR2 LQKENI. This CDR3 comprises 13 residues.

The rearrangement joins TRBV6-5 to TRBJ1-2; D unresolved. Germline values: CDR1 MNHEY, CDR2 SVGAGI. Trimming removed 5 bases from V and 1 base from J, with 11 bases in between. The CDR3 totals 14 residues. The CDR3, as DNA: TGTGCCAGCAGTAGAGGTCCTTTTAACTATGGCTACACCTTC. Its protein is CASSRGPFNYGYTF.

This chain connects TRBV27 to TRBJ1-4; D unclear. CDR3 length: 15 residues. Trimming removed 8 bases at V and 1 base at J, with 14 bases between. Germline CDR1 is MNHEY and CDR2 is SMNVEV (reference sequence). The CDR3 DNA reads TGTGCCAGCCCACCTGATGAGCGAACTAATGAAAAACTGTTTTTT. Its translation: CASPPDERTNEKLFF.

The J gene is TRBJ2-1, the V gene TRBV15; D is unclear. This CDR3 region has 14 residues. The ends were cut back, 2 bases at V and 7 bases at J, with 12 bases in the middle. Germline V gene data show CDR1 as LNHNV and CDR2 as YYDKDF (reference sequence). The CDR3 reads CATSRSEPGNEQFF. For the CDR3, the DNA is TGTGCCACCAGCAGATCGGAGCCTGGGAATGAGCAGTTCTTC.

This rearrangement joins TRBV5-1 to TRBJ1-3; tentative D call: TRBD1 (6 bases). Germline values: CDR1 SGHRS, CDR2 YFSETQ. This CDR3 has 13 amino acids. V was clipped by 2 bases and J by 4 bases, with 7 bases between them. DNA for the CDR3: TGCGCCAGCAGCTTCGGACAGGGAAACACCATATATTTT. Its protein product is CASSFGQGNTIYF.

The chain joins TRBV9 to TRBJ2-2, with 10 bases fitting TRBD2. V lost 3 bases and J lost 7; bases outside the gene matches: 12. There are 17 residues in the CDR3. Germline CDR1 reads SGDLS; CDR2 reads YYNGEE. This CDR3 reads CASSGLSGGPGVGELFF. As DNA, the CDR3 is TGTGCCAGCAGCGGACTTAGCGGGGGGCCGGGGGTCGGGGAGCTGTTTTTT.

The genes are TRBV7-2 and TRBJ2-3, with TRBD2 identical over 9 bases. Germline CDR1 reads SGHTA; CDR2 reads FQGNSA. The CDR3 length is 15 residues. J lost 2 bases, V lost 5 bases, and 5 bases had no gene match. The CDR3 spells CASSQWGLATDTQYF. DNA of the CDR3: TGTGCCAGCAGCCAATGGGGACTAGCCACAGATACGCAGTATTTT.

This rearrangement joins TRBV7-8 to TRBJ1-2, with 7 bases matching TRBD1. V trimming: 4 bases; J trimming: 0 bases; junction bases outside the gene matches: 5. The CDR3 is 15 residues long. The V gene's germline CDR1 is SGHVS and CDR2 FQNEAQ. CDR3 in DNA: TGTGCCAGCAGCTGGGGGGACAGAACTAACTATGGCTACACCTTC. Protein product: CASSWGDRTNYGYTF.

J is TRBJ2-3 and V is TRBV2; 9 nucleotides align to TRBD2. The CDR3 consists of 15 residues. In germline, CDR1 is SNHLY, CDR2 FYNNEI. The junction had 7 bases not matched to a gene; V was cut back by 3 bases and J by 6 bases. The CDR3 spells CASSDVLAGSDTQYF. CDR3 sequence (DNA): TGTGCCAGCAGTGATGTCCTAGCGGGGTCGGATACGCAGTATTTT. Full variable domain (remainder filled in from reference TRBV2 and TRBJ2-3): EPEVTQTPSHQVTQMGQEVILRCVPISNHLYFYWYRQILGQKVEFLVSFYNNEISEKSEIFDDQFSVERPDGSNFTLKIRSTKLEDSAMYFCASSDVLAGSDTQYFGPGTRLTVL.

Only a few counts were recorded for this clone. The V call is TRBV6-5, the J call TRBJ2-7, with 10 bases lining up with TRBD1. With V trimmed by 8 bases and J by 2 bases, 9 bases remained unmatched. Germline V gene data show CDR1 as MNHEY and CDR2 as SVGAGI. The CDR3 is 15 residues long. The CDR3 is CASRARDRGPYEQYF. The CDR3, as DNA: TGTGCCAGCCGAGCAAGGGACAGGGGACCCTACGAGCAGTACTTC.

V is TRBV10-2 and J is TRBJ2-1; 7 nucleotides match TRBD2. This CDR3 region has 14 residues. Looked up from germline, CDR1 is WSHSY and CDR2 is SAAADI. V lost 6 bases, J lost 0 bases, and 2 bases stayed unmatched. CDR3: CASSWGGSYNEQFF. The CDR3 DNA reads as TGCGCCAGCAGCTGGGGGGGCTCCTACAATGAGCAGTTCTTC.

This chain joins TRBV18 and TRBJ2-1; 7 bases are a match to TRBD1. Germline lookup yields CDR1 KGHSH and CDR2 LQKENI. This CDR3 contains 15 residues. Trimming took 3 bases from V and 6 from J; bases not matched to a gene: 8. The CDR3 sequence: CASSPPGQIANEQFF. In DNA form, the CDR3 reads TGTGCCAGCTCACCTCCGGGACAGATCGCCAATGAGCAGTTCTTC.